This entry lists 6 T cell receptor beta chains sequenced from one sample in a study of graft-versus-host responses after intestinal transplantation. The antigens of these receptors remain unknown. The data were produced by immunoSEQ multiplex PCR, yet TCRdb's version contains in-frame clones alone and is incomplete. Of tens of thousands of clones listed, around 93% are singletons. Sequenced material: unstimulated CD4+ T cells sorted from spleen or lymph node cells, taken before transplant. The receptors stem from a human donor who was the organ donor for an intestinal transplant.

The chain joins TRBV27 to TRBJ1-2; D is uncertain. This CDR3 region has 13 residues. The germline V gene has CDR1 MNHEY and CDR2 SMNVEV (reference sequence). Trimming pared 0 bases from V and 7 bases from J, leaving 9 bases between. The CDR3 reads CASSLSGFGGYTF. CDR3 DNA: TGTGCCAGCAGTTTATCAGGGTTCGGTGGCTACACCTTC.

The chain recombines TRBV6-6 with TRBJ1-1, with D uncertain. The CDR3 length is 12 residues. The ends were cut back, 6 bases at V and 12 bases at J, with 17 bases in the middle. From germline, CDR1 is MNHNY and CDR2 SVGAGI (reference sequence). In DNA form, the CDR3 reads TGTGCCAGCAGCTCGGATACCCGCCTGACTTTCTTT. It yields the protein CASSSDTRLTFF.

This clone was recorded only once. This chain joins TRBV9 and TRBJ1-5; D ambiguous. CDR3 size: 15 residues. Trimming took 3 bases from V and 0 from J, leaving 10 bases between them. CDR1 SGDLS and CDR2 YYNGEE come from the germline V gene. The CDR3, as DNA: TGTGCCAGCAGCGCTGACCCACATAGCAATCAGCCCCAGCATTTT. Its protein product is CASSADPHSNQPQHF.

CDR3 in DNA: TGTGCCAGCAGCTTAGATTGGACCATCACAGATACGCAGTATTTT. Translation: CASSLDWTITDTQYF. The chain recombines TRBV11-2 with TRBJ2-3; D is unclear. CDR1 is SGHAT and CDR2 is FQNNGV in the germline V gene. The V end lost 0 bases, the J end lost 2 bases, and 9 bases lay between the germline ends. The length of the CDR3 is 15 residues.

This chain connects TRBV6-4 to TRBJ1-3, with D uncertain. The V end was cut by 4 bases, the J end by 7 bases, with 14 bases between. This CDR3 has 14 residues. CDR1 and CDR2 from the germline V gene are MRHNA and SNTAGT. For the CDR3, the DNA is TGTGCCAGCAGTGTCACCCCATCCCCGAACACCATATATTTT. As protein: CASSVTPSPNTIYF.

The CDR3: CASSARGQSNTEAFF. The CDR3 bases are TGTGCCAGCAGTGCCAGGGGACAGTCGAACACTGAAGCTTTCTTT. The chain combines TRBV2 with TRBJ1-1; 7 bases fit TRBD1. The ends lost 4 bases at V and 1 base at J; junction bases unmatched: 6. CDR3 length equals 15 residues. Germline V gene lookup returns CDR1 SNHLY and CDR2 FYNNEI.